This section outlines one TCR beta chain sequence together with its context. This sample is part of a study of tumour-infiltrating T cells in Burkitt lymphoma. At the level of the study: Repertoire clonality predicted overall and progression-free survival.

Here immunoSEQ multiplex PCR was the method, and the copy in TCRdb shows in-frame clones only, minus some. The sample has roughly 7,100 clones; about 18% are singletons. Germline lookup yields CDR1 SGHRS and CDR2 YFSETQ. The CDR3 runs to 15 residues. Trimming left V 0 bases short and J 4 bases short, with 10 bases between. This sequence originates from a human donor with diffuse large B-cell lymphoma. The V and J genes are TRBV5-1 and TRBJ1-4; D not certain. Material for sequencing was tumor tissue. DNA for the CDR3: TGCGCCAGCAGCTTGGACCGGGGTCATAATGAAAAACTGTTTTTT. Translating it yields CASSLDRGHNEKLFF.